The 32 T cell receptor beta chains listed next were all sequenced from one sample in a study of regulatory T cells in long-lasting Graves disease. Library construction for TCR beta used iRepertoire HTBI primers and Arm-PCR of CDR3 regions. TCRdb re-analysed the multiplex PCR reads in MiXCR, keeping a single row per CDR3 protein. The sample contains roughly 430,000 distinct CDR3 sequences, roughly 23% of which appear only once. Time point here: persistent/refractory GD, antithyroid drugs over 5 years with positive TRAb. With RNA extracted from PBMCs as input, the TCR library was made. Sequencing used peripheral blood mononuclear cells (PBMCs), obtained when the disease was refractory, from a patient treated with antithyroid drugs. These receptors originate from a female donor with Graves disease.

The chain couples TRBV20-1 to TRBJ2-7; the match to TRBD2 covers 12 bases. Unmatched junction bases numbered 7, after V lost 2 bases and J lost 5 bases. There are 15 residues in the CDR3. CDR1 is DFQATT and CDR2 is SNEGSKA in the germline V gene (reference sequence). The CDR3: CSARSASGRVDEQYF. The CDR3 nucleotides read TGCAGTGCTAGATCGGCTAGCGGGAGGGTAGACGAGCAGTACTTC.

V gene TRBV6-5 combines with J gene TRBJ2-5, with D perhaps matching TRBD2 (6 bases). The CDR3 runs 17 residues. From germline, CDR1 is MNHEY and CDR2 SVGAGI. Trimming took 2 bases from V and 2 from J, leaving 18 bases between them. CDR3 in amino acids: CASSYPRSGPLQETQYF. CDR3 nucleotides: TGTGCCAGCAGTTACCCCAGAAGCGGGCCTCTACAAGAGACCCAGTACTTC.

Many counts were recorded for this clonotype. This sequence joins TRBV9 and TRBJ2-5; no firm D call. The V end lost 3 bases, the J end lost 7 bases, and 13 bases lay between the germline ends. CDR1 SGDLS and CDR2 YYNGEE come from the germline V gene. The CDR3 is 13 amino acids. CDR3 coding DNA: TGTGCCAGCAGCGCCCCCCCGATGTGGACCCAGTACTTC. Protein product: CASSAPPMWTQYF.

J is TRBJ2-1 and V is TRBV28; D is uncertain. The CDR3 is made up of 15 amino acids. CDR1 MDHEN and CDR2 SYDVKM come from the germline V gene. With 2 bases removed from V and 4 bases from J, the gap between germline ends came to 12 bases. The CDR3 nucleotides read TGTGCCAGCAGTTTAAACCCCAAGCTTTACAATGAGCAGTTCTTC. Its translation: CASSLNPKLYNEQFF.

The rearrangement uses TRBV28 and TRBJ2-3, with a tentative D call TRBD2 (6 bases). The CDR3 runs to 15 residues. Between the trimmed V and J ends, which lost 0 bases and 2 bases, there was a span of 9 bases. Germline V gene sequence: CDR1 MDHEN, CDR2 SYDVKM. CDR3 region: CASSLWGGLTDTQYF. CDR3 DNA: TGTGCCAGCAGTTTATGGGGGGGACTCACAGATACGCAGTATTTT.

The rearrangement uses TRBV20-1 and TRBJ2-3; D is possibly TRBD1 (5 bases). V shed 1 base and J shed 8 bases, with 10 bases lying between them. The germline CDR1 and CDR2 sequences are DFQATT and SNEGSKA (reference sequence). This CDR3 is 12 amino acids long. CDR3 in amino acids: CSARAKGATQYF. The CDR3 coding sequence is TGCAGTGCTAGAGCAAAAGGGGCTACGCAGTATTTT.

This clonotype was seen repeatedly, ten times or more. J is TRBJ2-2 and V is TRBV6-1; 8 bases are shared with TRBD2. Germline V gene data show CDR1 as MNHNS and CDR2 as SASEGT. The CDR3 covers 19 residues. Trimming removed 6 bases from V and 1 base from J; junction bases left unmatched: 16. CDR3 loop: CASSNRLGAGVGNTGELFF. CDR3 bases: TGTGCCAGCAGCAATCGACTTGGAGCGGGAGTTGGGAACACCGGGGAGCTGTTTTTT.

In the case of this clonotype: Possible read error: a much larger clone is one base away. This chain's CDR3 is CASNERSLEARTYNSPLHF. The CDR3 DNA reads TGTGCCAGCAATGAGAGGAGTCTAGAAGCCCGGACCTATAATTCACCCCTCCACTTT. This chain links TRBV6-1 with TRBJ1-6, with D unresolved. V was pared by 7 bases and J by 2 bases, with 24 bases between. This CDR3 has 19 residues. Germline values: CDR1 MNHNS, CDR2 SASEGT.

This clonotype was detected only a few times. The chain joins TRBV3-1 to TRBJ2-5; a possible D gene is TRBD1 (5 bases). The CDR3 contains 14 residues. V was trimmed by 5 bases and J by 4 bases, leaving 14 bases between them. Germline V gene lookup returns CDR1 LGHDT and CDR2 YNNKEL (reference sequence). CDR3 sequence reads: CASSSPRVGETQYF. The CDR3 nucleotides are TGTGCCAGCAGCTCGCCCAGGGTCGGAGAGACCCAGTACTTC.

This clonotype has at least ten counts. This chain joins TRBV15 and TRBJ2-2, with a tentative D call TRBD2 (5 bases). The CDR3 extends over 19 amino acids. Germline assignment: CDR1 LNHNV and CDR2 YYDKDF (reference sequence). V lost 7 bases and J lost 0, with 24 bases in between. The CDR3 is CATNWYSTSGYSNTGELFF. CDR3 coding DNA: TGTGCCACCAATTGGTATAGTACGTCGGGATACTCGAACACCGGGGAGCTGTTTTTT.

In its sample, this clonotype was seen many times. The chain has TRBV28 and TRBJ2-2; D uncertain. Trimming shortened V by 6 bases and J by 1 base, and 6 bases separated the two germline ends. CDR3 length equals 13 residues. CDR1 MDHEN and CDR2 SYDVKM come from the germline V gene. CDR3 region: CASSFKNTGELFF. CDR3 DNA sequence: TGTGCCAGCAGCTTCAAGAACACCGGGGAGCTGTTTTTT. The full variable domain, rest sourced from reference TRBV28 and TRBJ2-2, is DVKVTQSSRYLVKRTGEKVFLECVQDMDHENMFWYRQDPGLGLRLIYFSYDVKMKEKGDIPEGYSVSREKKERFSLILESASTNQTSMYLCASSFKNTGELFFGEGSRLTVL.

This clonotype was recorded a few times. The V gene is TRBV7-3, the J gene TRBJ2-2, with 10 bases aligning to TRBD2. Germline CDR1 is SGHTA and CDR2 is FQGTGA. V trimming: 3 bases; J trimming: 3 bases; junction bases outside the gene matches: 7. The CDR3 loop spans 17 amino acids. CDR3 residues: CASSFVSGRRDTGELFF. As DNA, the CDR3 is TGTGCCAGCAGCTTCGTTAGCGGGAGGAGGGACACCGGGGAGCTGTTTTTT.

This clonotype was picked up many times. This chain links TRBV2 with TRBJ2-5; the D is unclear. Germline CDR1 SNHLY, CDR2 FYNNEI. The CDR3 consists of 11 residues. Trimming left V 7 bases short and J 5 bases short, with 8 bases between. The CDR3 loop reads CASIDHETQYF. In nucleotides, the CDR3 is TGTGCCAGCATCGATCATGAGACCCAGTACTTC.

In its sample, this clonotype was seen many times. V usage is TRBV10-3 and J usage is TRBJ2-7; 7 bases are a match to TRBD1. The CDR3 consists of 15 residues. Germline trimming cut 11 bases from V and 0 bases from J; bases unmatched to any gene: 13. CDR1 and CDR2 (germline): ENHRY, SYGVKD. In DNA form, the CDR3 reads TGTGCCGTCCAACGGGACAGATTCGGCTCCTACGAGCAGTACTTC. Its translation: CAVQRDRFGSYEQYF.

The genes are TRBV20-1 and TRBJ2-7; either TRBD1 or TRBD2 may fit D (5 bases each). The V end was cut by 2 bases, the J end by 7 bases, with 18 bases between. This CDR3 has 14 residues. Germline assignment: CDR1 DFQATT and CDR2 SNEGSKA (reference sequence). CDR3 coding DNA: TGCAGTGCTAGAAGGGGAGCTGGGACGAAGGAGCAGTACTTC. Its translation: CSARRGAGTKEQYF.

This clonotype was detected ten times or more. This chain links TRBV6-1 with TRBJ2-4, with 9 bases that match TRBD1. Trimming removed 1 base from V and 10 bases from J; junction bases left unmatched: 5. This CDR3 comprises 14 residues. Germline lookup yields CDR1 MNHNS and CDR2 SASEGT. CDR3 coding DNA: TGTGCCAGCAGTGAAGGAGGACAGGGGTTAATTCAGTACTTC. Protein sequence: CASSEGGQGLIQYF.

This chain links TRBV2 with TRBJ1-2; D is unclear. The germline V and J ends were trimmed by 4 bases and 8 bases, with 14 bases remaining between them. CDR3 length: 13 amino acids. Germline V gene data show CDR1 as SNHLY and CDR2 as FYNNEI. CDR3 protein: CASSGETSHGYTF. CDR3 nucleotides: TGTGCCAGCAGTGGAGAGACATCCCACGGCTACACCTTC.

In this sample, this clonotype turned up a few times. This sequence joins TRBV18 and TRBJ2-5, with D perhaps matching TRBD1 (6 bases). The CDR3 covers 16 residues. The germline gives CDR1 KGHSH, CDR2 LQKENI. The germline V and J ends were trimmed by 3 bases and 1 base, with 15 bases remaining between them. The CDR3 loop reads CASSPSGTKVQETQYF. The CDR3 bases are TGTGCCAGCTCACCTTCCGGGACAAAGGTCCAAGAGACCCAGTACTTC.

This clonotype appeared a few times. The chain recombines TRBV20-1 with TRBJ2-7; 8 nucleotides match TRBD2. Germline V gene lookup returns CDR1 DFQATT and CDR2 SNEGSKA (reference sequence). CDR3 size: 14 residues. After removal of 5 bases from V and 2 bases from J, the junction contained 8 bases not matched to a gene. CDR3 DNA: TGCAGTGCTCCCCGGGGGGGTGAGACCTACGAGCAGTACTTC. Translated, it gives CSAPRGGETYEQYF.

This clonotype was observed once. A much larger clone sits a single nucleotide away, making a read error possible. V usage is TRBV28 and J usage is TRBJ1-1; 9 bases are a match to TRBD1. CDR3 size: 14 residues. CDR1 and CDR2 from the germline V gene are MDHEN and SYDVKM. The CDR3 sequence: CVSIRDRVNTEAFF. DNA for the CDR3: TGTGTCAGCATCAGGGACAGGGTGAACACTGAAGCTTTCTTT.

A word on this clonotype: Being one base from a much bigger clone, this may be a read error. The V and J genes are TRBV6-1 and TRBJ2-5; no clear D gene. The CDR3 extends over 12 amino acids. Germline V gene data show CDR1 as MNHNS and CDR2 as SASEGT. The CDR3 sequence: CASSLTFETQHF. The CDR3 DNA follows: TGTGCCAGCAGTCTAACTTTTGAGACCCAGCACTTC.

The table lists this clonotype with many counts. The V call is TRBV10-3, the J call TRBJ2-7; D possibly corresponds to TRBD1 (5 bases). The CDR3 has 14 residues. Trimming removed 3 bases at V and 0 bases at J, with 9 bases between. From germline, CDR1 is ENHRY and CDR2 SYGVKD. CDR3 sequence reads: CAISDLQDSYEQYF. In nucleotides, the CDR3 is TGTGCCATCAGTGACTTACAGGACTCCTACGAGCAGTACTTC.

The CDR3, as DNA: TGTGCCCGAAAGAGGAGCGGGAGTGGTACCGGGGAGCTGTTTTTT. It specifies CARKRSGSGTGELFF. This rearrangement joins TRBV30 to TRBJ2-2; 8 bases map to TRBD2. Trimming cost V 8 bases and J 5 bases; bases outside gene matches: 13. The CDR3 covers 15 residues. CDR1 and CDR2 from the germline V gene are GTSNPN and SVGIG (reference sequence).

There are a few counts of this clonotype. The rearrangement links TRBV12-3 or TRBV12-4 to TRBJ2-6, with a weak D call TRBD2 (6 bases). V lost 4 bases and J 3 bases, leaving 13 bases between the germline ends. The CDR3 is made up of 16 amino acids. The CDR3 is CASSYSLGGGANVLTF. Written as DNA, the CDR3 is TGTGCCAGCAGTTACTCATTGGGGGGTGGGGCCAACGTCCTGACTTTC.

There are a few counts of this clonotype. The chain couples TRBV30 to TRBJ1-2; the D is unclear. This CDR3 has 15 residues. Trimming stripped 4 bases from V and 0 bases from J, with 15 bases between. Germline V lookup: CDR1 GTSNPN, CDR2 SVGIG (reference sequence). This CDR3 reads CAWTRRRGANYGYTF. In nucleotides, the CDR3 is TGTGCCTGGACTCGTAGACGGGGAGCTAACTATGGCTACACCTTC.

The genes are TRBV5-1 and TRBJ2-7; 10 bases fit TRBD1. Trimming cost V 6 bases and J 0 bases; bases outside gene matches: 3. Germline-derived CDR1 and CDR2 are SGHRS and YFSETQ. The CDR3 has 14 residues. CDR3 in DNA: TGCGCCAGCACTGGACAGGGGGGCTCCTACGAGCAGTACTTC. It codes for CASTGQGGSYEQYF.

Written as DNA, the CDR3 is TGTGCCAGCCAGCGGGAGTCCCATGAGCAGTTCTTC. The encoded protein is CASQRESHEQFF. The genes are TRBV7-9 and TRBJ2-1; TRBD2 matches 8 bases. Germline V lookup: CDR1 SEHNR, CDR2 FQNEAQ (reference sequence). V lost 8 bases, J lost 8 bases, and 5 bases stayed unmatched. The CDR3 extends over 12 amino acids.

This clonotype was seen more than once but under ten times. V and J are TRBV6-2 or TRBV6-3 and TRBJ2-2; 9 bases align to TRBD2. Per the germline V gene, CDR1 is MNHEY and CDR2 is SVGEGT. CDR3 length: 18 amino acids. V dropped 2 bases and J dropped 4; count of bases not matched to a gene: 11. The DNA for the CDR3 is TGTGCCAGCAGTTACGCACGTTCGGGACTAGCTGGCACCGGGGAGCTGTTTTTT. It codes for CASSYARSGLAGTGELFF.

This clonotype has at least ten counts. A read error may produce the germline difference seen at one junction end. The rearrangement joins TRBV2 to TRBJ2-7, with unresolved D. CDR1 SNHLY and CDR2 FYNNEI come from the germline V gene. The CDR3 extends over 11 amino acids. The CDR3: CASSLGYEQCF. As DNA, the CDR3 is TGTGCCAGCAGCCTCGGTTACGAGCAGTGCTTC.

This clonotype was observed a handful of times. The genes are TRBV2 and TRBJ2-3; 9 positions match TRBD2. The germline CDR1 and CDR2 sequences are SNHLY and FYNNEI. V gave up 1 base and J gave up 3 bases; unmatched junction bases: 5. The CDR3 totals 16 residues. CDR3 sequence: CASSEVVTSGTDTQYF. Here the CDR3 DNA reads TGTGCCAGCAGTGAAGTGGTAACTAGCGGGACAGATACGCAGTATTTT.

In its sample, this clonotype was seen a few times. This chain joins TRBV27 and TRBJ1-5, with 11 nucleotides matching TRBD1. V lost 6 bases and J lost 3; bases outside the gene matches: 4. Germline CDR1 is MNHEY and CDR2 is SMNVEV (reference sequence). The CDR3 sequence is 15 residues long. This CDR3 reads CASRPGQGDNQPQHF. The CDR3 DNA reads as TGTGCCAGCAGACCGGGACAGGGGGACAATCAGCCCCAGCATTTT.

The gene calls are TRBV14 and TRBJ1-3; D unclear. Looked up from germline, CDR1 is SGHDN and CDR2 is FVKESK. The germline V and J ends were trimmed by 5 bases and 3 bases, with 8 bases remaining between them. The length of the CDR3 is 13 residues. CDR3 DNA: TGTGCCAGCAGCGCCGGGTTTGGAAACACCATATATTTT. Its protein product is CASSAGFGNTIYF.